What follows describes a single T cell receptor (beta chain). It has no known antigen specificity. No base quality information exists; no much larger clone differs at one position. Collaborating institutions collected whole blood in K2EDTA tubes following their own protocols. Collaborator samples were shipped for TCRbeta analysis as frozen whole blood, isolated PBMCs, or DNA extracted from either sample type. The CDR3, from cysteine to phenylalanine, totals 14 residues. The only DNA kept is the CDR3, 42 bases in frame from the first base. A distance of 23 bases separates the germline ends of V and J, which lose 8 bases and 9 bases respectively. Taken from the germline V gene, the CDR1 and CDR2 loops are MNHEY and SVGAGI. This sample is drawn from a study of blood T cell repertoires in COVID-19 (dated by TCRdb to the early 2020s). Some background on the complete study: The collaborator samples originated in the United States, Italy and Spain and spanned the acute and convalescent phases of COVID-19. The material from the prospective study consisted of cDNA or gDNA derived from T cells, B-cell-depleted T cells, or PBMCs. Deeply sampled blood TCRbeta repertoires from subjects exposed to, actively infected with, or recovered from COVID-19 were included in the dataset. The repertoires were released in a freely available public database intended as a resource for research on the immune response to SARS-CoV-2. The samples were drawn from the first 160 participants of the ongoing ImmuneRACE study and from over a thousand subjects provided by 6 global collaborators. A de-identified subject ID, COVID-19 status, age in years and sex were almost always included in the sample metadata. Where available, HLA class I and class II types were obtained from metadata supplied by the sample provider rather than from assay-based typing.

General conclusions and limits of the study: The quantity of clinical and demographic metadata differed by source and by participant and was supplied without curation.

TCRbeta CDR3 regions were amplified from genomic DNA by means of the immunoSEQ Assay, a bias-controlled multiplex PCR. The original pipeline was this. Nucleated cell counts per sample were estimated from amplification of reference gene primers within the assay. To quantify the absolute abundance of each unique TCRbeta CDR3 rearrangement, sequence reads were collapsed and filtered. Productive Simpson clonality was computed per sample as the square root of Simpson's diversity index over productive rearrangements. TCRdb re-hosts the immuneACCESS table, in-frame sequences only. Its copies lack some clones; in the studies checked, an unresolved V gene accounts for under half of them, and the cause for the rest is not known. V and J calls and clone size follow that table, whereas D and trimming were derived from the DNA. This sample holds about 180,000 clones; around 88% were observed only once. The ten biggest clones cover 4% to 5% of the sample.

The sequenced sample consisted of peripheral blood. The TCR was taken from a woman aged 30 to 39 with acute or convalescent COVID-19. Recombination joined TRBV6-5 with TRBJ2-7; 6 matching bases give a weak D call of TRBD2. Here the CDR3 is given as CASWRRAGGLGQYF. The DNA is TGTGCCAGCTGGAGGAGGGCCGGAGGTCTAGGGCAGTACTTC.